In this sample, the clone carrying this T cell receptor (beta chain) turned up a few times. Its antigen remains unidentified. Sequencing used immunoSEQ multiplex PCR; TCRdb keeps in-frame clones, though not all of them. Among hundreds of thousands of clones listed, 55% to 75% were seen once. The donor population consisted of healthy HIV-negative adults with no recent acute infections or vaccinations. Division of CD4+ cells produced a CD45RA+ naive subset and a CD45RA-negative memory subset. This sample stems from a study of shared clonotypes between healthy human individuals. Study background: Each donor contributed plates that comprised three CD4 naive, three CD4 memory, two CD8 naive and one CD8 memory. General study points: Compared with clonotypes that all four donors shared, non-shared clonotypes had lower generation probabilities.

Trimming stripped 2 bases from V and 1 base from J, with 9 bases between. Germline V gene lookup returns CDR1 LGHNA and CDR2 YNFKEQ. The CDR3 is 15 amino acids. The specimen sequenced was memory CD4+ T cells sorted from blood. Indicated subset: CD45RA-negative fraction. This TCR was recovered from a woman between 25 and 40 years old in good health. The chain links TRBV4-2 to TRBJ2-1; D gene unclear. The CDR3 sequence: CASSQSAVSYNEQFF. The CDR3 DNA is TGTGCCAGCAGCCAAAGCGCGGTTTCCTACAATGAGCAGTTCTTC.